Below, 2 T cell receptor beta chains from the same sample are listed, as sequenced in a study of T cells in women clearing cervical HPV infection. Some clones are missing from TCRdb's copy, which holds only in-frame ones; the method was immunoSEQ multiplex PCR. This repertoire comprises approximately 35,000 clones; its ten largest clones make up 1.5% to 2%. The sample taken for sequencing was blood buffy coat. The receptors derive from a woman between 18 and 70 years old with a cervical HPV16 infection that either progressed to CIN3+ or cleared (not recorded which).

Regarding this clone: The junction departs from germline at one end; a sequencing error may be responsible. The read stops 3 residues short of the end of the CDR3; the missing end is completed from the germline J gene. Distinct nucleotide sequences in the sample also encode this CDR3. V usage is TRBV19 and J usage is TRBJ1-3; D remains ambiguous. The germline gives CDR1 LNHDA, CDR2 SQIVND (reference sequence). The CDR3 runs 16 residues. This chain's CDR3 is CASSTLGRDSGNTIYF. CDR3 bases read: TGTGCCAGTAGTACCCTTGGCAGAGACTCTGGAAACACG.

With regard to this clone: Sequencing ends 3 residues short of the CDR3 end; the germline J gene provides the rest. This rearrangement joins TRBV18 to TRBJ2-7, with 12 bases identical to TRBD2. From germline, CDR1 is KGHSH and CDR2 LQKENI. After removal of 0 bases from V and 4 bases from J, the junction contained 1 base not matched to a gene. The CDR3 loop spans 15 amino acids. The CDR3 spells CASSPPGTSGYEQYF. CDR3 DNA, as far as it was read: TGTGCCAGCTCACCACCCGGGACTAGCGGGTACGAG.